Below, 25 T cell receptor beta chains from the same sample are listed, as sequenced in a study of cytomegalovirus exposure and HLA in healthy donors. The PCR had 60 Vbeta and 13 Jbeta primers. Using immunoSEQ multiplex PCR, the repertoire was profiled, and TCRdb retains in-frame clones only, with some absent. The repertoire has 95,000 to 110,000 clones, around 82% of them found once; the top ten carry around a tenth. Sequencing input: PBMCs. Every receptor here comes from a woman between 18 and 29 years old in good health and CMV-seropositive.

The chain uses TRBV2 and TRBJ1-2; 8 bases map to TRBD1. The CDR3 runs to 18 residues. V lost 0 bases and J lost 4; bases outside the gene matches: 13. Germline V gene lookup returns CDR1 SNHLY and CDR2 FYNNEI. This chain's CDR3 is CASSEALRGAGGSYGYTF. The CDR3 DNA reads as TGTGCCAGCAGTGAAGCGCTTCGGGGGGCAGGGGGCAGCTATGGCTACACCTTC.

This chain joins TRBV2 and TRBJ2-7; maybe TRBD2 (7 bases). V was clipped by 7 bases and J by 4 bases, with 11 bases between them. Germline CDR1 and CDR2: SNHLY and FYNNEI. CDR3 length: 12 amino acids. The CDR3 loop is CASTGGVYEQYF. In nucleotides, the CDR3 is TGTGCCAGCACGGGGGGCGTATACGAGCAGTACTTC.

The chain links TRBV9 to TRBJ2-1, with 9 bases fitting TRBD2. With V trimmed by 3 bases and J by 2 bases, 9 bases remained unmatched. This CDR3 spans 17 amino acids. Germline CDR1 and CDR2: SGDLS and YYNGEE. This CDR3 is CASSDTKAGGPYNEQFF. The CDR3 DNA reads TGTGCCAGCAGCGACACTAAAGCGGGAGGACCCTACAATGAGCAGTTCTTC.

The rearrangement joins TRBV9 to TRBJ1-2; weak D call: TRBD1 (6 bases). With 0 bases removed from V and 7 bases from J, the gap between germline ends came to 19 bases. This CDR3 has 16 amino acids. CDR1 is SGDLS and CDR2 is YYNGEE in the germline V gene. The CDR3 loop is CASSVGDISTLSGYTF. For the CDR3, the DNA is TGTGCCAGCAGCGTAGGGGACATATCGACCTTGAGTGGCTACACCTTC.

J is TRBJ2-5 and V is TRBV6-8, with D possibly TRBD1 on 5 matching bases. Trimming pared 6 bases from V and 7 bases from J, leaving 9 bases between. Germline V gene lookup returns CDR1 MNHGY and CDR2 SAAAGT. This CDR3 is built from 11 residues. The DNA for the CDR3 is TGTGCCAGCAGAACTACAGGGACCCAGTACTTC. It encodes CASRTTGTQYF.

The rearrangement uses TRBV5-4 and TRBJ2-5; 8 nucleotides agree with TRBD1. Trimming cost V 5 bases and J 7 bases; bases outside gene matches: 13. The CDR3 runs 15 residues. Germline V gene data show CDR1 as SGHNT and CDR2 as YYREEE (reference sequence). The CDR3 spells CASRGDRGFLGTQYF. For the CDR3, the DNA is TGTGCCAGCAGGGGAGACAGGGGCTTTCTCGGGACCCAGTACTTC.

This chain uses TRBV11-2 with TRBJ2-3; D gene unclear. This CDR3 region has 13 residues. Germline CDR1 is SGHAT and CDR2 is FQNNGV. The V end lost 3 bases, the J end lost 2 bases, and 6 bases lay between the germline ends. CDR3 residues: CASSFSHTDTQYF. The CDR3 DNA follows: TGTGCCAGCAGCTTTTCCCACACAGATACGCAGTATTTT.

CDR3 region: CASSSGGPETQYF. DNA for the CDR3: TGTGCCAGCAGTTCAGGGGGGCCAGAGACCCAGTACTTC. This sequence joins TRBV7-6 and TRBJ2-5, with D perhaps TRBD1 (7 bases). This CDR3 spans 13 amino acids. Germline loops: CDR1 SGHVS, CDR2 FNYEAQ. V dropped 6 bases and J dropped 4 bases, with 12 bases sitting between them.

This rearrangement joins TRBV4-1 to TRBJ1-4, with D maybe TRBD1 (5 bases). Between the trimmed V and J ends, which lost 1 base and 8 bases, there was a span of 14 bases. CDR1 is MGHRA, CDR2 YSYEKL, per germline. The CDR3 has 15 amino acids. CDR3 sequence reads: CASSQGWQGSEKLFF. The DNA of the CDR3 is TGCGCCAGCAGCCAAGGCTGGCAGGGAAGCGAAAAACTGTTTTTT.

CDR3 DNA sequence: TGTGCCAGCTCACAGGGGAACACTGAAGCTTTCTTT. Translated, it gives CASSQGNTEAFF. The genes are TRBV7-3 and TRBJ1-1, with D possibly being TRBD1 (6 bases). V was clipped by 8 bases and J by 1 base, with 8 bases between them. Germline loops: CDR1 SGHTA, CDR2 FQGTGA. The CDR3 is 12 amino acids.

This chain links TRBV30 with TRBJ2-7, with TRBD1 matching over 12 bases. This CDR3 has 17 amino acids. J gave up 2 bases and V 0 bases, and 8 bases lay outside the gene matches. Germline V gives CDR1 GTSNPN, CDR2 SVGIG (reference sequence). CDR3 protein: CAWSVRDRGRGTYEQYF. The CDR3 DNA is TGTGCCTGGAGTGTACGGGACAGGGGGCGAGGAACCTACGAGCAGTACTTC.

A few counts support this clone. The V and J genes are TRBV5-1 and TRBJ1-1; a weak D match, TRBD1 (5 bases). Germline CDR1 SGHRS, CDR2 YFSETQ. Trimming stripped 0 bases from V and 4 bases from J, with 10 bases between. CDR3 length: 14 residues. Here the CDR3 DNA reads TGCGCCAGCAGCTTGGTCGGGGGTGGCACTGAAGCTTTCTTT. Translated, it gives CASSLVGGGTEAFF. Looking up the rest from reference TRBV5-1 and TRBJ1-1 gives the full variable domain: KAGVTQTPRYLIKTRGQQVTLSCSPISGHRSVSWYQQTPGQGLQFLFEYFSETQRNKGNFPGRFSGRQFSNSRSEMNVSTLELGDSALYLCASSLVGGGTEAFFGQGTRLTVV.

This chain joins TRBV4-2 and TRBJ2-7; 9 nucleotides align to TRBD2. The ends lost 1 base at V and 4 bases at J; junction bases unmatched: 8. This CDR3 is built from 16 residues. Germline CDR1 and CDR2: LGHNA and YNFKEQ. CDR3: CASSQGAAGGYYEQYF. Written as DNA, the CDR3 is TGTGCCAGCAGCCAAGGGGCAGCGGGAGGATATTACGAGCAGTACTTC.

This clone was detected once. The chain is built from TRBV2 and TRBJ2-2, with TRBD2 identical over 8 bases. The J segment lost 1 base and the V segment lost 7 bases, leaving 5 bases of the junction unmatched. The CDR3 length is 15 residues. Germline V lookup: CDR1 SNHLY, CDR2 FYNNEI. CDR3 loop: CASTRGLENTGELFF. The CDR3 bases are TGTGCCAGCACTAGGGGACTAGAGAACACCGGGGAGCTGTTTTTT.

The chain uses TRBV28 and TRBJ2-1; 13 bases line up with TRBD2. This CDR3 is built from 16 residues. Per the germline V gene, CDR1 is MDHEN and CDR2 is SYDVKM. Germline trimming cut 5 bases from V and 3 bases from J; bases unmatched to any gene: 4. CDR3 bases: TGTGCCAGCAGTCCGGGACTAGCGGGAATCTACAATGAGCAGTTCTTC. Translation: CASSPGLAGIYNEQFF.

The chain couples TRBV6-1 to TRBJ1-4; possible D gene TRBD1, 6 bases. V lost 1 base, J lost 8 bases, and 17 bases lay in between. The CDR3 is made up of 16 amino acids. Germline-derived CDR1 and CDR2 are MNHNS and SASEGT. CDR3 residues: CASSEGPRGLGEKLFF. The CDR3 nucleotides read TGTGCCAGCAGTGAAGGCCCCAGGGGATTAGGAGAAAAACTGTTTTTT.

The chain joins TRBV5-6 to TRBJ1-2; 8 nucleotides align to TRBD1. The germline V gene has CDR1 SGHDT and CDR2 YYEEEE. The trim removed 4 bases at V and 7 bases at J, leaving 3 bases unmatched. This CDR3 has 12 amino acids. CDR3 coding DNA: TGTGCCAGCAGCCAGGGGGCGGGTGGCTACACCTTC. This codes for CASSQGAGGYTF.

This clone was counted between two and nine times. The V and J genes are TRBV5-1 and TRBJ2-7, with D perhaps TRBD1 (6 bases). V was cut by 0 bases and J by 2 bases, with 18 bases left in between. The CDR3 sequence is 17 residues long. Germline CDR1 SGHRS, CDR2 YFSETQ. CDR3 loop: CASSLALQGLGAYEQYF. CDR3 sequence (DNA): TGCGCCAGCAGCTTGGCCTTACAGGGTCTTGGGGCCTACGAGCAGTACTTC.

The CDR3, as DNA: TGTGCCAGCAGGGGCGACAGGGACTATGGCTACACCTTC. This codes for CASRGDRDYGYTF. The V and J genes are TRBV6-1 and TRBJ1-2; 7 bases align to TRBD1. V was pared by 6 bases and J by 3 bases, with 4 bases of the junction left unmatched. The CDR3 spans 13 residues. Germline V gene data show CDR1 as MNHNS and CDR2 as SASEGT.

The chain links TRBV5-4 to TRBJ1-1; D is possibly TRBD1 (5 bases). The germline V and J ends were trimmed by 9 bases and 4 bases, with 19 bases remaining between them. This CDR3 contains 14 residues. Germline lookup yields CDR1 SGHNT and CDR2 YYREEE (reference sequence). CDR3 region: CATTLGGLSTEAFF. CDR3 DNA: TGTGCCACCACGTTGGGGGGATTAAGCACTGAAGCTTTCTTT.

Remarks on this clone: The junction does not match germline at one end; this may be a read error. V gene TRBV4-1 combines with J gene TRBJ2-1; 10 nucleotides agree with TRBD1. Germline CDR1 is MGHRA and CDR2 is YSYEKL. This CDR3 is built from 13 residues. The CDR3 region is CASSQEVDRGLVF. CDR3 nucleotide sequence: TGCGCCAGCAGCCAAGAAGTGGACAGGGGGTTAGTCTTC.

The rearrangement links TRBV5-6 to TRBJ2-7, with TRBD2 as a possible D gene (5 bases). Germline V gene lookup returns CDR1 SGHDT and CDR2 YYEEEE. V shed 3 bases and J shed 4 bases, with 8 bases lying between them. The CDR3 loop spans 12 amino acids. As DNA, the CDR3 is TGTGCCAGCAGCTGGGAGACGTACGAGCAGTACTTC. Amino acid sequence: CASSWETYEQYF.

The genes are TRBV11-2 and TRBJ1-1; TRBD1 might be the D (6 bases). Per germline, CDR1 SGHAT and CDR2 FQNNGV. The ends were cut back, 6 bases at V and 2 bases at J, with 19 bases in the middle. The CDR3 extends over 16 amino acids. CDR3 coding DNA: TGTGCCAGCAGAGGTCCCGGGACATCTTACAACACTGAAGCTTTCTTT. Translated: CASRGPGTSYNTEAFF.

The count of this clone is one. V usage is TRBV4-1 and J usage is TRBJ2-7, with 10 bases matching TRBD2. The CDR3 sequence is 15 residues long. V lost 1 base and J lost 2; bases outside the gene matches: 2. Germline CDR1 MGHRA, CDR2 YSYEKL. This chain's CDR3 is CASSQGSGRPYEQYF. The CDR3 nucleotides are TGCGCCAGCAGCCAAGGTAGCGGGAGGCCCTACGAGCAGTACTTC.

The gene calls are TRBV6-5 and TRBJ2-2; 8 nucleotides agree with TRBD2. Trimming took 0 bases from V and 7 from J; bases not matched to a gene: 1. Germline CDR1 MNHEY, CDR2 SVGAGI. This CDR3 spans 14 amino acids. CDR3 sequence reads: CASSYSSGSGELFF. The CDR3 DNA sequence: TGTGCCAGCAGTTACTCGAGCGGGAGCGGGGAGCTGTTTTTT.